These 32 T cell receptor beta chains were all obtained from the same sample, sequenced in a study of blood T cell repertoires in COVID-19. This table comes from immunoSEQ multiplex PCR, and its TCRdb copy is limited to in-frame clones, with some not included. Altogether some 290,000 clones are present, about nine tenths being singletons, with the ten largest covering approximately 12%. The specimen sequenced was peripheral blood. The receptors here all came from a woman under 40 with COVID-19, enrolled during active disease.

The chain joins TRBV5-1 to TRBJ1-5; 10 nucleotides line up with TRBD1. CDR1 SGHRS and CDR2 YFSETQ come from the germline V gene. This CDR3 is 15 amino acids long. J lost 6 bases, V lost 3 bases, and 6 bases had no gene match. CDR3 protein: CASSSGTGAAQPQHF. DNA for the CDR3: TGCGCCAGCAGCTCCGGGACAGGGGCAGCTCAGCCCCAGCATTTT. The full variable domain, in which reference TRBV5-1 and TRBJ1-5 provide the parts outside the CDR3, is KAGVTQTPRYLIKTRGQQVTLSCSPISGHRSVSWYQQTPGQGLQFLFEYFSETQRNKGNFPGRFSGRQFSNSRSEMNVSTLELGDSALYLCASSSGTGAAQPQHFGDGTRLSIL.

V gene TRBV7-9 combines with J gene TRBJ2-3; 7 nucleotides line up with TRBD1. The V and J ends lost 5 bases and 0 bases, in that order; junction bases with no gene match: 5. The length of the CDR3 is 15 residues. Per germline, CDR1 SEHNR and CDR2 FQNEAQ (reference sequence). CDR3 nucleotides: TGTGCCAGCAGCCTAGGACAGGCTAGCACAGATACGCAGTATTTT. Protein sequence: CASSLGQASTDTQYF.

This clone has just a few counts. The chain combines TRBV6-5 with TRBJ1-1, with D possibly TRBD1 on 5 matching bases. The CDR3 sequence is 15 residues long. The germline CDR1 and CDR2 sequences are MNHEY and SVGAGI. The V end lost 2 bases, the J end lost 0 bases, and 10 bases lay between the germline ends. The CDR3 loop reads CASSYGLGLNTEAFF. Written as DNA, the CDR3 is TGTGCCAGCAGTTACGGGTTGGGGCTGAACACTGAAGCTTTCTTT.

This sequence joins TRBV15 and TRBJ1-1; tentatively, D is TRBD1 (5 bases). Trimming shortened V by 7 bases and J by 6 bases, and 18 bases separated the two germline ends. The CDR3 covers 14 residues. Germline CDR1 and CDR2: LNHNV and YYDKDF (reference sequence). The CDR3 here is CATKYAGGYAEAFF. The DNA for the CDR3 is TGTGCCACCAAATACGCTGGGGGGTACGCTGAAGCTTTCTTT.

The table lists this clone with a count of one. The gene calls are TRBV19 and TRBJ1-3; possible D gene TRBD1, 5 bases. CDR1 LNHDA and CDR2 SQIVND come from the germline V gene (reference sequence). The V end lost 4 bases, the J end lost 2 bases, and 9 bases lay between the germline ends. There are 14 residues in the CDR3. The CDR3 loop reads CASSRQTAGNTIYF. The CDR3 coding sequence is TGTGCCAGTAGTAGACAGACAGCTGGAAACACCATATATTTT.

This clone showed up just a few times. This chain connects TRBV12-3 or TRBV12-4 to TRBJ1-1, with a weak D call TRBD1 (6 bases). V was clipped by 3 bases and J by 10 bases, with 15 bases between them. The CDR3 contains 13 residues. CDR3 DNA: TGTGCCAGCAGTTTTGACAGGCCGTCGGGAGCTTTCTTT. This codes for CASSFDRPSGAFF.

The CDR3 loop is CASSAGYSNQPQHF. DNA for the CDR3: TGTGCCAGCAGCGCGGGTTATAGCAATCAGCCCCAGCATTTT. The rearrangement uses TRBV6-4 and TRBJ1-5; D is unclear. V was cut by 6 bases and J by 0 bases, with 9 bases left in between. Germline V gene sequence: CDR1 MRHNA, CDR2 SNTAGT. The CDR3 loop spans 14 amino acids.

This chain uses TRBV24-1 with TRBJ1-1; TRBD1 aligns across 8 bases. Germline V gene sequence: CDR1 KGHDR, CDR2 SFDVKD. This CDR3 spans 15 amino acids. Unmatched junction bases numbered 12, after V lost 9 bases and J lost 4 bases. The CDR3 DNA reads TGTGCCACCGGAGCCAGGGGGCCGGGGAGCACTGAAGCTTTCTTT. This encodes CATGARGPGSTEAFF.

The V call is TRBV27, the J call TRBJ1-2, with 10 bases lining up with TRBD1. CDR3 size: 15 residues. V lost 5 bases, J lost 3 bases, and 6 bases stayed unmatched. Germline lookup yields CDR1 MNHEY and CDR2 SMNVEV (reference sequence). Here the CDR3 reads CASSRTGQGHYGYTF. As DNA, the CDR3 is TGTGCCAGCAGTCGAACGGGACAGGGGCACTATGGCTACACCTTC.

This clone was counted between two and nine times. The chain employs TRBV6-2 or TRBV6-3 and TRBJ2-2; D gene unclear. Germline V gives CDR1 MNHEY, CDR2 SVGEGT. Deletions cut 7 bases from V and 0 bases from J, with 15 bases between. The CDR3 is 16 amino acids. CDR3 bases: TGTGCCAGCACCCCTCTTGGTTCGGCGAACACCGGGGAGCTGTTTTTT. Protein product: CASTPLGSANTGELFF.

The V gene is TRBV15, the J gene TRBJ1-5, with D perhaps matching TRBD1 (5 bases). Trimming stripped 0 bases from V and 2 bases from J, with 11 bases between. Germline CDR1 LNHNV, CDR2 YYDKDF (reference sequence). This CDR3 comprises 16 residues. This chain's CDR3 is CATSRDRQSGNQPQHF. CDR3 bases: TGTGCCACCAGCAGAGATCGACAGTCGGGCAATCAGCCCCAGCATTTT.

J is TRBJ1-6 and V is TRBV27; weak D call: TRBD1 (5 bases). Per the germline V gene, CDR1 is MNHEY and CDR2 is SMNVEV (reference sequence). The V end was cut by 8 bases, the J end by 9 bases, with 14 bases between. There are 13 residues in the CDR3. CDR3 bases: TGTGCCAGCGGGGGGGAAGTAACTTCACCCCTCCACTTT. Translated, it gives CASGGEVTSPLHF.

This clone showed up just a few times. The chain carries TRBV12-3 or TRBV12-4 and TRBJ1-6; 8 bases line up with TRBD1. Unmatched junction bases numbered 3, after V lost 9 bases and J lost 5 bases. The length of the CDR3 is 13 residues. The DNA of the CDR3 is TGTGCCAGTGGACAGGGCCATAATTCACCCCTCCACTTT. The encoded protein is CASGQGHNSPLHF.

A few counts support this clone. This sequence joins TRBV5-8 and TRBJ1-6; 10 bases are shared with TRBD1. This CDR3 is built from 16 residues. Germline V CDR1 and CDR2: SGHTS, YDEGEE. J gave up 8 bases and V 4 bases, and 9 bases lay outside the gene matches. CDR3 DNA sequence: TGTGCCAGCAGCCAAGACAGGGGGCGTTTGTATTCACCCCTCCACTTT. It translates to CASSQDRGRLYSPLHF.

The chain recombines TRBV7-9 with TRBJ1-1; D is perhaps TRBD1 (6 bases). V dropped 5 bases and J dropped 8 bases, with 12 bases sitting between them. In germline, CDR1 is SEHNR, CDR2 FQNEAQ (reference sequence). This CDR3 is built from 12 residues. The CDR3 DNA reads TGTGCCAGCAGCCCGCCCCAGGGGGAAGCTTTCTTT. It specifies CASSPPQGEAFF.

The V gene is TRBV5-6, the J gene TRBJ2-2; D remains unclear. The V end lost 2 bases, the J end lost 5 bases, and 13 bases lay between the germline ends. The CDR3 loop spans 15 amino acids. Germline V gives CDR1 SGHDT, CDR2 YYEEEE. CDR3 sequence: CASSFVTAMTGELFF. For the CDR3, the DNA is TGTGCCAGCAGCTTTGTTACAGCAATGACCGGGGAGCTGTTTTTT. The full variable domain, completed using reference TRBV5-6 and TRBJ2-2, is DAGVTQSPTHLIKTRGQQVTLRCSPKSGHDTVSWYQQALGQGPQFIFQYYEEEERQRGNFPDRFSGHQFPNYSSELNVNALLLGDSALYLCASSFVTAMTGELFFGEGSRLTVL.

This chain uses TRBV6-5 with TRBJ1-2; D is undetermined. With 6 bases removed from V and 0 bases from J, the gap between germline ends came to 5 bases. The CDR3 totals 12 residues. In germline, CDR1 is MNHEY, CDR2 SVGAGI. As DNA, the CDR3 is TGTGCCAGCAGGGCAGCTAACTATGGCTACACCTTC. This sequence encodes CASRAANYGYTF.

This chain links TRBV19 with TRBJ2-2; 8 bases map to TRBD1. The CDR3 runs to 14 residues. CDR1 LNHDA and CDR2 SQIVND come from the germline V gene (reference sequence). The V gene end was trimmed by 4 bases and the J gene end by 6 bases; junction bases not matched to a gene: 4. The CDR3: CASSNQQGAGELFF. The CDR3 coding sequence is TGTGCCAGTAGTAACCAACAGGGGGCCGGGGAGCTGTTTTTT.

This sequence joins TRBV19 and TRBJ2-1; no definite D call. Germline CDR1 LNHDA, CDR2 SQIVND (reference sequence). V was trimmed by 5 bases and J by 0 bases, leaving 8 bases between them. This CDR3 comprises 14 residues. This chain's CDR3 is CASSSTASYNEQFF. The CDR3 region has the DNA TGTGCCAGTAGTTCCACAGCCTCCTACAATGAGCAGTTCTTC. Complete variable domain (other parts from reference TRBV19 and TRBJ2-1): DGGITQSPKYLFRKEGQNVTLSCEQNLNHDAMYWYRQDPGQGLRLIYYSQIVNDFQKGDIAEGYSVSREKKESFPLTVTSAQKNPTAFYLCASSSTASYNEQFFGPGTRLTVL.

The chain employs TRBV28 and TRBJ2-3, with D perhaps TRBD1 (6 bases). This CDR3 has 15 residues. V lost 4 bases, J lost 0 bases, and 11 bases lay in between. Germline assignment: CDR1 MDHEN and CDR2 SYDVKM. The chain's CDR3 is CASSSWTASTDTQYF. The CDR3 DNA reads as TGTGCCAGCAGTTCCTGGACAGCCAGCACAGATACGCAGTATTTT.

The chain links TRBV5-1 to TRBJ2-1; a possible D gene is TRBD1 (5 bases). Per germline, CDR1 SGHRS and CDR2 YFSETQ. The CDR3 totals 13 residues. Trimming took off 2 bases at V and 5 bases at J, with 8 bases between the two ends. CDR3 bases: TGCGCCAGCAGCTTTGACAGTAACAATGAGCAGTTCTTC. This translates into CASSFDSNNEQFF.

Here the CDR3 reads CASSLGLGVFNEQFF. CDR3 sequence (DNA): TGTGCCAGCAGCTTAGGGCTAGGGGTCTTTAATGAGCAGTTCTTC. The genes are TRBV11-2 and TRBJ2-1; D might be TRBD1 (5 bases). Germline V gene data show CDR1 as SGHAT and CDR2 as FQNNGV. Trimming left V 1 base short and J 7 bases short, with 14 bases between. The CDR3 contains 15 residues.

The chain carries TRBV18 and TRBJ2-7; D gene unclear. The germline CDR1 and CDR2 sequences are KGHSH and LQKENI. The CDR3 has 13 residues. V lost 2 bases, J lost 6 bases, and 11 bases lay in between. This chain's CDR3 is CASSPTGVGEQYF. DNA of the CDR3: TGTGCCAGCTCACCAACCGGAGTCGGCGAGCAGTACTTC.

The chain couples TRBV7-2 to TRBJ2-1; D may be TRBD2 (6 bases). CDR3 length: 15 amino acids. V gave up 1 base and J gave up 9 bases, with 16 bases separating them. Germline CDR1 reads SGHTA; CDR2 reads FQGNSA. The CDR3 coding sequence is TGTGCCAGCAGCTTAGATTTGTTTGGGGGAGGTGAGCAGTTCTTC. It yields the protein CASSLDLFGGGEQFF. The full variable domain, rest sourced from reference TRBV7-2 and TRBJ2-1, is GAGVSQSPSNKVTEKGKDVELRCDPISGHTALYWYRQSLGQGLEFLIYFQGNSAPDKSGLPSDRFSAERTGGSVSTLTIQRTQQEDSAVYLCASSLDLFGGGEQFFGPGTRLTVL.

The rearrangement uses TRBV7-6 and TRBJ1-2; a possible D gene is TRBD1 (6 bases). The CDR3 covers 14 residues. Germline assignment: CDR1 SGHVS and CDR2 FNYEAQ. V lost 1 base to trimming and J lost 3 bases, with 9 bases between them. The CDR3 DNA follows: TGTGCCAGCAGCTTAGAGCCAGGGGACTATGGCTACACCTTC. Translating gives CASSLEPGDYGYTF.

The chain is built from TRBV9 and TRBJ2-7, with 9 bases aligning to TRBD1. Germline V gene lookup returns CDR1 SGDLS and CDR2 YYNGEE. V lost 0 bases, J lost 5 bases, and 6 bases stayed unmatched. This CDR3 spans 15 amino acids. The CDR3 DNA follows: TGTGCCAGCAGCGTAGGTCCCGGGACAGGGAACGAGCAGTACTTC. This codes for CASSVGPGTGNEQYF.

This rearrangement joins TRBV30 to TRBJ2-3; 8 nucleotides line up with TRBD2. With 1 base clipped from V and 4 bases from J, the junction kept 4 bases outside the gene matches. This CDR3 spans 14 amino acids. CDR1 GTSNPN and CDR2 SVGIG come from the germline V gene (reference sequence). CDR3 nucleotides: TGTGCCTGGAGTGATAGCGGGGACGCAGATACGCAGTATTTT. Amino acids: CAWSDSGDADTQYF.

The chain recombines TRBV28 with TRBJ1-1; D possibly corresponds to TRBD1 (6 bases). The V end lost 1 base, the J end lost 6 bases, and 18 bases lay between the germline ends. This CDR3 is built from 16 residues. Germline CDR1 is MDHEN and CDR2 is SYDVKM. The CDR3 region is CASSLLFQGFLAEAFF. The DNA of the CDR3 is TGTGCCAGCAGTTTATTATTTCAGGGGTTTTTAGCTGAAGCTTTCTTT.

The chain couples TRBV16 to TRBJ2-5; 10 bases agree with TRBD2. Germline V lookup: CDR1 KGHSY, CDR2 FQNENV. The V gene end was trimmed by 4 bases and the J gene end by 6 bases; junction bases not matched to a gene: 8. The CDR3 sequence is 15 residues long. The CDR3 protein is CASSLPPSGGKTQYF. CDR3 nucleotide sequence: TGTGCCAGCAGCCTCCCTCCTAGCGGGGGAAAGACCCAGTACTTC.

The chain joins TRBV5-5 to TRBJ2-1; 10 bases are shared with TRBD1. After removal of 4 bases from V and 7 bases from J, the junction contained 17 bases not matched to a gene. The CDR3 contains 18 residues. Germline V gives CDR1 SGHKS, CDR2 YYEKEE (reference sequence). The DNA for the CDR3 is TGTGCCAGCAGCCAATCCCCGGGACAGGGGTTATCGTGGAATGAGCAGTTCTTC. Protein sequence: CASSQSPGQGLSWNEQFF.

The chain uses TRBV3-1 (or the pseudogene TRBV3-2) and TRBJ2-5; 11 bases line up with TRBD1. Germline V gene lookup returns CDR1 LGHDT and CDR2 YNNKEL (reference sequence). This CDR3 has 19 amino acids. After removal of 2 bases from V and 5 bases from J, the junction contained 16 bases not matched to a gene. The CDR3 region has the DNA TGTGCCAGCAGCCAACTTTCCGGGACAGGGGGTTCCCGACGGGAGACCCAGTACTTC. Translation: CASSQLSGTGGSRRETQYF.

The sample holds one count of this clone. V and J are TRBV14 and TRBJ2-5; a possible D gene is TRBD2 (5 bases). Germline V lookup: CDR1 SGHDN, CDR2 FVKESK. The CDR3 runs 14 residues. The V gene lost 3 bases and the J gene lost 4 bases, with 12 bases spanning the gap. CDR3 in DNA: TGTGCCAGCAGCCATACTTGGGAGAGAGAGACCCAGTACTTC. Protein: CASSHTWERETQYF. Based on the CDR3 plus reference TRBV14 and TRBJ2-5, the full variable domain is EAGVTQFPSHSVIEKGQTVTLRCDPISGHDNLYWYRRVMGKEIKFLLHFVKESKQDESGMPNNRFLAERTGGTYSTLKVQPAELEDSGVYFCASSHTWERETQYFGPGTRLLVL.